This TCR beta chain originates from a study of cytomegalovirus exposure and HLA in healthy donors. Points from the study as a whole: As confirmed in vitro, a few CMV-associated chains were specific for CMV antigens.

Germline V gene sequence: CDR1 MNHEY, CDR2 SVGAGI. This CDR3 contains 16 residues. Trimming removed 0 bases from V and 5 bases from J, with 15 bases in between. On this clone: Its antigen is unknown.

Using immunoSEQ multiplex PCR, the repertoire was profiled, and TCRdb retains in-frame clones only, with some absent. The sample yields about 200,000 clones, 80% to 90% seen once. Sequenced: PBMCs. The V gene is TRBV6-5, the J gene TRBJ2-3, with D hard to call. This sequence originates from a woman between 25 and 40 years old in good health and CMV-seropositive. CDR3 amino acids: CASSYSRWLPGDTQYF. CDR3 DNA sequence: TGTGCCAGCAGTTACTCGAGATGGCTACCGGGAGATACGCAGTATTTT.